This TCR beta chain was retrieved from a study of shared clonotypes between healthy human individuals. The overall study: Each donor contributed plates that comprised three CD4 naive, three CD4 memory, two CD8 naive and one CD8 memory. Study results and limitations: Some clonotypes were shared by all four sorted-subset donors, while others were not shared. The non-shared ones had lower generation probabilities than the shared ones.

The CDR3 runs to 15 residues. Germline CDR1 reads SGHTA; CDR2 reads FQGNSA. V lost 1 base to trimming and J lost 4 bases, with 11 bases between them. Donors, healthy HIV-negative adults, lacked recent acute infections or vaccinations. Combining CD45RO+ cells with CCR7-negative CD45RA+ TemRA cells gave CD8 memory. Details on this clone: Antigen specificity is unknown.

Here immunoSEQ multiplex PCR was the method, and the copy in TCRdb shows in-frame clones only, minus some. The table includes approximately 100,000 clones, about 70% detected once. The receptor was derived from a woman between 25 and 40 years old in good health. The V gene is TRBV7-2, the J gene TRBJ2-1, with D perhaps matching TRBD2 (6 bases). Sequenced: memory CD8+ T cells sorted from blood. The subset denotes: CD45RO+ cells pooled with CCR7-negative TemRA cells. The CDR3 bases are TGTGCCAGCAGCTTAGGTAGCGGACTTTACAATGAGCAGTTCTTC. This encodes CASSLGSGLYNEQFF.